This TCR beta chain came from a study of blood T cell repertoires in COVID-19. In the authors' methods: It was from reference gene primer amplification that nucleated cell counts were estimated. Generated by immunoSEQ multiplex PCR, the TCRdb table keeps only in-frame clones and is missing some. V and J calls and clone size come straight from that table; D and trimming were deduced from the DNA. The sample includes 300,000 to 350,000 clones, around 83% of them seen just once. CDR1 is SGHRS and CDR2 is YFSETQ in the germline V gene. The length of the CDR3 is 15 residues. V was pared by 3 bases and J by 1 base, with 6 bases of the junction left unmatched.

V usage is TRBV5-1 and J usage is TRBJ1-1; TRBD1 aligns across 7 bases. Input material: peripheral blood. This receptor was obtained from a man aged 25 to 45 with active or convalescent COVID-19. DNA of the CDR3: TGCGCCAGCAGCTATCAGGACAGGTCGAACACTGAAGCTTTCTTT. It encodes CASSYQDRSNTEAFF.